The 14 T cell receptor beta chains below come from one sample, sequenced in a study of OX40 agonist ivuxolimab in advanced cancers. Repertoires were generated with immunoSEQ multiplex PCR, while TCRdb's copy carries only in-frame clones and drops some. The sample includes around 25,000 clones, approximately 83% of them seen just once. The sequencing used CD4+ or CD8+ T cells sorted from blood, collected in a trial of the OX40 agonist ivuxolimab. The receptors stem from an adult with an advanced solid tumor such as melanoma, head and neck, liver or kidney cancer.

The genes are TRBV5-6 and TRBJ2-1, with 8 bases that match TRBD1. Germline CDR1 is SGHDT and CDR2 is YYEEEE. The junction had 3 bases not matched to a gene; V was cut back by 1 base and J by 0 bases. The CDR3 has 16 residues. In DNA, the CDR3 is TGTGCCAGCAGCTTGAGGGGACAGGCCTCCTACAATGAGCAGTTCTTC. Translation gives CASSLRGQASYNEQFF.

This CDR3 reads CASSQDGRYQETQYF. The CDR3 DNA sequence: TGCGCCAGCAGCCAAGATGGCCGGTACCAAGAGACCCAGTACTTC. The chain combines TRBV4-3 with TRBJ2-5, with no clear D. The CDR3 contains 15 residues. V was clipped by 0 bases and J by 0 bases, with 8 bases between them. Germline loops: CDR1 LGHNA, CDR2 YSLEER.

The chain couples TRBV7-2 to TRBJ1-6; TRBD1 aligns across 9 bases. Losses at the gene ends were 5 bases for V and 7 bases for J; bases not matched to a gene: 6. The CDR3 spans 15 residues. Germline V lookup: CDR1 SGHTA, CDR2 FQGNSA. The CDR3: CASSLGQGINSPLHF. In nucleotides, the CDR3 is TGTGCCAGCAGCCTAGGACAGGGGATAAATTCACCCCTCCACTTT.

The genes are TRBV6-5 and TRBJ2-3; 7 nucleotides agree with TRBD2. The CDR3 is 16 residues long. Per germline, CDR1 MNHEY and CDR2 SVGAGI. The V and J ends lost 4 bases and 4 bases, in that order; junction bases with no gene match: 11. Here the CDR3 reads CASSFFLSGTADTQYF. CDR3 nucleotide sequence: TGTGCCAGCAGTTTTTTTCTGAGCGGGACCGCAGATACGCAGTATTTT.

This clone was counted a few times. The chain uses TRBV13 and TRBJ1-2; D is perhaps TRBD1 (6 bases). Trimming took 2 bases from V and 8 from J, leaving 15 bases between them. The CDR3 totals 14 residues. Germline CDR1 and CDR2: PRHDT and FYEKMQ (reference sequence). CDR3 sequence: CASSLRGGAPGYTF. The CDR3 DNA reads TGTGCCAGCAGCTTAAGGGGGGGAGCCCCAGGCTACACCTTC. The entire variable domain, with the rest obtained from reference TRBV13 and TRBJ1-2, is as follows: AAGVIQSPRHLIKEKRETATLKCYPIPRHDTVYWYQQGPGQDPQFLISFYEKMQSDKGSIPDRFSAQQFSDYHSELNMSSLELGDSALYFCASSLRGGAPGYTFGSGTRLTVV.

The chain recombines TRBV19 with TRBJ2-1; D gene unclear. V was cut by 5 bases and J by 6 bases, with 11 bases left in between. The CDR3 consists of 13 residues. Germline loops: CDR1 LNHDA, CDR2 SQIVND (reference sequence). The CDR3 nucleotides read TGTGCCAGTAGTCCTGATCTCCCCAATGAGCAGTTCTTC. Protein: CASSPDLPNEQFF.

The V call is TRBV6-5, the J call TRBJ1-5, with D possibly being TRBD1 (6 bases). CDR1 and CDR2 from the germline V gene are MNHEY and SVGAGI. The CDR3 runs to 13 residues. V gave up 6 bases and J gave up 2 bases, with 8 bases separating them. The CDR3 coding sequence is TGTGCCAGCAGCCCAGGGGGCAATCAGCCCCAGCATTTT. It specifies CASSPGGNQPQHF.

This clone occurred once. This chain connects TRBV4-2 to TRBJ2-2, with D perhaps matching TRBD2 (5 bases). This CDR3 is 17 amino acids long. Per germline, CDR1 LGHNA and CDR2 YNFKEQ. V lost 4 bases to trimming and J lost 2 bases, with 17 bases between them. CDR3 sequence reads: CASSPRTRMSNTGELFF. The CDR3 coding sequence is TGTGCCAGCAGCCCACGTACTAGGATGTCAAACACCGGGGAGCTGTTTTTT.

The chain has TRBV2 and TRBJ2-2; 7 bases are a match to TRBD2. This CDR3 spans 15 amino acids. V trimming: 6 bases; J trimming: 5 bases; junction bases outside the gene matches: 9. CDR1 SNHLY and CDR2 FYNNEI come from the germline V gene. As DNA, the CDR3 is TGTGCCAGCAGGAAGGGGTTTAGCGGGACCGGGGAGCTGTTTTTT. The encoded protein is CASRKGFSGTGELFF. The complete variable domain, with remaining parts taken from reference TRBV2 and TRBJ2-2, reads EPEVTQTPSHQVTQMGQEVILRCVPISNHLYFYWYRQILGQKVEFLVSFYNNEISEKSEIFDDQFSVERPDGSNFTLKIRSTKLEDSAMYFCASRKGFSGTGELFFGEGSRLTVL.

The V gene is TRBV4-1, the J gene TRBJ2-7; no reliable D call. Per the germline V gene, CDR1 is MGHRA and CDR2 is YSYEKL. V was shortened by 0 bases and J by 3 bases, with 12 bases between the two germline ends. The CDR3 contains 15 residues. CDR3 bases: TGCGCCAGCAGCCAAGATTTCCTACTCCTCTACGAGCAGTACTTC. Translation gives CASSQDFLLLYEQYF.

In its sample, this clone was seen once. V usage is TRBV27 and J usage is TRBJ2-5, with D unclear. V lost 5 bases to trimming and J lost 0 bases, with 10 bases between them. Germline-derived CDR1 and CDR2 are MNHEY and SMNVEV (reference sequence). The CDR3 has 14 amino acids. The CDR3, as DNA: TGTGCCAGCAGTGACACCAGGTACCAAGAGACCCAGTACTTC. This sequence encodes CASSDTRYQETQYF.

J is TRBJ2-5 and V is TRBV7-2; 7 bases map to TRBD1. The germline V gene encodes CDR1 SGHTA and CDR2 FQGNSA. This CDR3 contains 15 residues. After removal of 6 bases from V and 4 bases from J, the junction contained 11 bases not matched to a gene. CDR3 residues: CASRNMDRRIETQYF. CDR3 nucleotides: TGTGCCAGCAGAAACATGGACAGGAGGATAGAGACCCAGTACTTC. The full variable domain, with the rest looked up from reference TRBV7-2 and TRBJ2-5, is GAGVSQSPSNKVTEKGKDVELRCDPISGHTALYWYRQSLGQGLEFLIYFQGNSAPDKSGLPSDRFSAERTGGSVSTLTIQRTQQEDSAVYLCASRNMDRRIETQYFGPGTRLLVL.

This clone has just a few counts. CDR3 DNA: TGTGCCAGCAGCTTATCCCTGGGGGGGGGCAAAGATACGCAGTATTTT. Its protein is CASSLSLGGGKDTQYF. The genes are TRBV7-9 and TRBJ2-3; tentatively, D is TRBD2 (7 bases). This CDR3 comprises 16 residues. V lost 2 bases and J lost 5, with 17 bases in between. The V gene's germline CDR1 is SEHNR and CDR2 FQNEAQ (reference sequence).

The chain recombines TRBV7-8 with TRBJ2-7; no definite D call. Trimming removed 1 base at V and 2 bases at J, with 9 bases between. This CDR3 spans 14 amino acids. Per the germline V gene, CDR1 is SGHVS and CDR2 is FQNEAQ. The CDR3 DNA follows: TGTGCCAGCAGCTTAGGTTCCCAGCCCTACGAGCAGTACTTC. It yields the protein CASSLGSQPYEQYF.